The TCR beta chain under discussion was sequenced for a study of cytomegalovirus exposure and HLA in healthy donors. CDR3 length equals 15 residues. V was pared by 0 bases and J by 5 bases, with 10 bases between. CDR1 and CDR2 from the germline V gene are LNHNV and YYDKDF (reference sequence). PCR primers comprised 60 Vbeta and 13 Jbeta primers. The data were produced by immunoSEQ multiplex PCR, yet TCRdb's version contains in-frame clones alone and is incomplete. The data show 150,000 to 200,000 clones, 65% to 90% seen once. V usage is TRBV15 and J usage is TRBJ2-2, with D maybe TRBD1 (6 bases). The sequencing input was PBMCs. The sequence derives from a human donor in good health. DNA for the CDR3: TGTGCCACCAGCAGAGAGGCAGGGGAAACCGGGGAGCTGTTTTTT. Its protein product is CATSREAGETGELFF.